A selection of T cell receptor beta chains follows, all from one sample in a study of cytomegalovirus exposure and HLA in healthy donors. The protocol was immunoSEQ multiplex PCR, while the TCRdb copy is restricted to in-frame clones and leaves out a portion. The sample has about 130,000 clones, over 8% seen once. Sequencing was done on a sample of PBMCs. These TCRs come from a man in his forties in good health and CMV-seronegative. Each CDR3 is given with its conserved first and last residue. D genes are given only for firm matches. Rows may omit the clone size; those that give it use once, few, many or a size class.

TRBJ2-1 few TRBV4-2 TRBD2 CASSPGLAGPYSYNEQFF TGTGCCAGCAGCCCGGGACTAGCGGGGCCTTACTCCTACAATGAGCAGTTCTTC
TRBJ2-5 few TRBV15 NA CATSMDRYQETQYF TGTGCCACCAGCATGGACAGATACCAAGAGACCCAGTACTTC
TRBJ2-5 NA TRBV27 NA CASSRDGETQYF TGTGCCAGCAGTCGGGATGGGGAGACCCAGTACTTC
TRBJ1-4 NA TRBV19 NA CASTRSQGINEKLFF TGTGCCAGTACCAGGAGTCAGGGGATTAATGAAAAACTGTTTTTT
TRBJ2-2 NA TRBV7-9 NA CASSLATRGSDTGELFF TGTGCCAGCAGCTTAGCGACAAGGGGCAGCGACACCGGGGAGCTGTTTTTT
TRBJ1-5 few TRBV15 NA CATSRHRAGQPQHF TGTGCCACCAGCAGACACAGGGCAGGTCAGCCCCAGCATTTT
TRBJ1-6 NA TRBV7-6 NA CASSLASESPLHF TGTGCCAGCAGCTTAGCGTCAGAATCACCCCTCCACTTT
TRBJ1-2 NA TRBV19 NA CASSIGQGHGYTF TGTGCCAGTAGTATAGGGCAGGGGCATGGCTACACCTTC
TRBJ2-2 few TRBV19 NA CASKTIWQSNTGELFF TGTGCCAGTAAAACAATTTGGCAGTCGAACACCGGGGAGCTGTTTTTT
TRBJ1-3 few TRBV30 TRBD1 CAWSKQTGTSGNTIYF TGTGCCTGGAGTAAGCAGACAGGGACCTCTGGAAACACCATATATTTT
TRBJ2-5 NA TRBV10-3 TRBD2 CAISERGGGGETQYF TGTGCCATCAGTGAACGAGGCGGGGGAGGAGAGACCCAGTACTTC
TRBJ1-5 NA TRBV29-1 NA CSVGQSDQPQHF TGCAGCGTTGGACAGAGCGATCAGCCCCAGCATTTT
TRBJ2-1 few TRBV7-9 TRBD2 CASSSLLAGLYNEQFF TGTGCCAGCAGCTCCCTTCTAGCGGGGTTGTACAATGAGCAGTTCTTC
TRBJ1-2 NA TRBV25-1 NA CASSLSGGYTF TGTGCCAGCAGTCTCTCCGGGGGCTACACCTTC
TRBJ1-2 few TRBV4-2 TRBD1 CASSQVTGEANYGYTF TGTGCCAGCAGCCAAGTCACAGGGGAGGCTAACTATGGCTACACCTTC
TRBJ2-1 few TRBV10-1 TRBD2 CASASGGNYNEQFF TGCGCCAGCGCAAGCGGGGGGAACTACAATGAGCAGTTCTTC
TRBJ2-7 few TRBV4-2 TRBD1 CASSPTGVGYEQYF TGTGCCAGCAGCCCGACAGGGGTCGGGTACGAGCAGTACTTC
TRBJ1-3 few TRBV6-5 NA CASSQGGNTIYF TGTGCCAGCAGTCAGGGGGGAAACACCATATATTTT
TRBJ1-6 few TRBV2 TRBD1 CASRGTGGLGSSPLHF TGTGCCAGCAGGGGGACAGGGGGGCTAGGCTCTTCACCCCTCCACTTT
TRBJ2-7 few TRBV30 TRBD1 CAWSWTGGEQYF TGTGCCTGGAGTTGGACAGGAGGTGAGCAGTACTTC
TRBJ2-7 NA TRBV7-2 TRBD2 CASSSAGDSYEQYF TGTGCCAGCAGCTCGGCGGGGGACTCCTACGAGCAGTACTTC
TRBJ2-2 NA TRBV7-9 TRBD1 CASSLGSDRGTNTGELFF TGTGCCAGCAGCTTAGGATCTGACAGGGGTACGAACACCGGGGAGCTGTTTTTT
TRBJ2-7 NA TRBV5-1 TRBD2 CASSPGTSGSEQYF TGCGCCAGCAGCCCCGGGACTAGCGGGTCAGAGCAGTACTTC
TRBJ1-1 few TRBV6-1 NA CASSAIRGSTEAFF TGTGCCAGCAGTGCTATCAGGGGAAGCACTGAAGCTTTCTTT
TRBJ1-3 few TRBV10-3 TRBD1 CAIRTGAGNTIYF TGTGCCATCAGGACAGGGGCTGGAAACACCATATATTTT
TRBJ2-2 NA TRBV15 NA CATSRDLGVSPNTGELFF TGTGCCACCAGCAGGGATCTTGGAGTGAGTCCAAACACCGGGGAGCTGTTTTTT
TRBJ1-1 NA TRBV18 NA CASSRPSGNTEAFF TGTGCCAGCTCTCGTCCCTCGGGGAACACTGAAGCTTTCTTT
TRBJ2-7 NA TRBV5-1 TRBD1 CASSSPGTGYEQYF TGCGCCAGCAGCTCCCCCGGGACAGGCTACGAGCAGTACTTC
TRBJ1-4 NA TRBV9 TRBD1 CASSQTGAGEKLFF TGTGCCAGCAGCCAGACAGGGGCGGGTGAAAAACTGTTTTTT
TRBJ1-2 few TRBV28 TRBD1 CASSLSQTGGFDYGYTF TGTGCCAGCAGTTTATCTCAAACAGGGGGCTTCGACTATGGCTACACCTTC
TRBJ1-5 few TRBV28 NA CASIMGGDTQPQHF TGTGCCAGCATCATGGGGGGAGATACCCAGCCCCAGCATTTT
TRBJ2-3 NA TRBV5-4 NA CASSFEGGPGTDTQYF TGTGCCAGCAGCTTCGAGGGTGGGCCGGGCACAGATACGCAGTATTTT
TRBJ2-7 NA TRBV6-5 TRBD2 CATIRTSGNSYEQYF TGTGCCACCATTCGTACTAGCGGGAACTCCTACGAGCAGTACTTC
TRBJ2-3 few TRBV11-3 NA CASSSLEDSTIDTQYF TGTGCCAGCAGCTCCCTAGAGGACAGTACTATAGATACGCAGTATTTT
TRBJ1-5 few TRBV4-2 TRBD1 CASSQVQLPGQGKFQPQHF TGTGCCAGCAGCCAAGTTCAGTTGCCGGGACAGGGAAAATTTCAGCCCCAGCATTTT
TRBJ1-5 few TRBV28 NA CASSLGTGEGQPQHF TGTGCCAGCAGTTTAGGCACCGGGGAAGGTCAGCCCCAGCATTTT
TRBJ1-1 NA TRBV19 NA CASSTGGFLNTEAFF TGTGCCAGTAGTACCGGGGGGTTTCTGAACACTGAAGCTTTCTTT
TRBJ2-7 few TRBV5-6 NA CASSFDAGAGEQYF TGTGCCAGCAGCTTTGATGCCGGGGCGGGAGAGCAGTACTTC
TRBJ2-1 NA TRBV5-6 NA CASSLGGGNGDNEQFF TGTGCCAGCAGCTTGGGCGGGGGCAACGGAGACAATGAGCAGTTCTTC
TRBJ2-3 NA TRBV7-9 TRBD1 CASSRDRVTDTQYF TGTGCCAGCAGCCGGGACAGGGTTACAGATACGCAGTATTTT
TRBJ1-5 few TRBV7-9 NA CASSLRQNQPQHF TGTGCCAGCAGCTTACGACAGAATCAGCCCCAGCATTTT